The 21 T cell receptor beta chains given below trace back to one sample, sequenced in a study of lymphopenia after photon versus proton radiotherapy. Clones were read by immunoSEQ multiplex PCR, and TCRdb kept only the in-frame ones, dropping some. The sample carries 14,000 or so clones, 70% to 85% recorded once. This material consisted of peripheral blood, taken from a patient treated with photon-based radiotherapy. These receptor sequences come from a man aged 50 to 59 with gastric cancer.

The CDR3 DNA is TGCGCCAGCAGCGCCGCAGAGTGGAGCCCTGAAGCTTTCTTT. Protein: CASSAAEWSPEAFF. This chain uses TRBV5-1 with TRBJ1-1; unclear D gene. The V end was cut by 4 bases, the J end by 6 bases, with 16 bases between. CDR1 is SGHRS and CDR2 is YFSETQ in the germline V gene. The length of the CDR3 is 14 residues.

This rearrangement joins TRBV6-6 to TRBJ1-2; D is ambiguous. CDR1 and CDR2 (germline): MNHNY, SVGAGI (reference sequence). The CDR3 has 13 amino acids. Between the trimmed V and J ends, which lost 8 bases and 0 bases, there was a span of 10 bases. CDR3 loop: CASGPESNYGYTF. For the CDR3, the DNA is TGTGCCAGCGGACCAGAGTCTAACTATGGCTACACCTTC.

V is TRBV4-3 and J is TRBJ2-7; tentatively, D is TRBD1 (8 bases). CDR1 and CDR2 from the germline V gene are LGHNA and YSLEER. Trimming left V 0 bases short and J 1 base short, with 16 bases between. CDR3 size: 17 residues. CDR3 region: CASSQDGGGTGSYEQYF. The CDR3 nucleotides read TGCGCCAGCAGCCAAGATGGGGGGGGGACAGGTTCCTACGAGCAGTACTTC.

The rearrangement uses TRBV15 and TRBJ1-5, with a weak D call TRBD1 (6 bases). Per germline, CDR1 LNHNV and CDR2 YYDKDF (reference sequence). The V end was cut by 1 base, the J end by 6 bases, with 16 bases between. The CDR3 contains 16 residues. CDR3 residues: CATSRVQGIVFQPQHF. The CDR3 nucleotides read TGTGCCACCAGCAGAGTACAGGGAATAGTGTTTCAGCCCCAGCATTTT.

The rearrangement uses TRBV5-1 and TRBJ2-5, with D possibly called TRBD1 or TRBD2 (5 bases each). CDR1 is SGHRS, CDR2 YFSETQ, per germline. This CDR3 contains 14 residues. Trimming shortened V by 5 bases and J by 1 base, and 12 bases separated the two germline ends. The CDR3 DNA follows: TGCGCCAGCAGGGTGTTGGGACGCCAAGAGACCCAGTACTTC. This gives the protein CASRVLGRQETQYF.

The rearrangement uses TRBV9 and TRBJ1-3; D is uncertain. Germline V gene sequence: CDR1 SGDLS, CDR2 YYNGEE. CDR3 length: 14 residues. The ends were cut back, 0 bases at V and 7 bases at J, with 11 bases in the middle. The CDR3 loop reads CASSVGMSGNTIYF. CDR3 nucleotide sequence: TGTGCCAGCAGCGTAGGCATGTCGGGGAACACCATATATTTT.

The chain uses TRBV9 and TRBJ1-6; the D is unclear. This CDR3 region has 15 residues. Trimming removed 0 bases from V and 9 bases from J, with 13 bases in between. The germline CDR1 and CDR2 sequences are SGDLS and YYNGEE. Written as DNA, the CDR3 is TGTGCCAGCAGCGTAGATGGAGAGAACCCTTCACCCCTCCACTTT. Its protein is CASSVDGENPSPLHF.

Of note for this clone: Other DNA sequences in the same sample also yield this CDR3. V is TRBV6-1 and J is TRBJ1-2; D might be TRBD1 (5 bases). CDR3 length equals 12 residues. Germline V gives CDR1 MNHNS, CDR2 SASEGT. V was shortened by 11 bases and J by 3 bases, with 13 bases between the two germline ends. Here the CDR3 DNA reads TGTGCCGGTGCGCGGGGCGACTATGGCTACACCTTC. Protein: CAGARGDYGYTF.

This rearrangement joins TRBV27 to TRBJ2-7, with TRBD2 matching 7 bases. The germline V gene encodes CDR1 MNHEY and CDR2 SMNVEV (reference sequence). The length of the CDR3 is 13 residues. V lost 4 bases to trimming and J lost 3 bases; unmatched junction nucleotides: 3. The CDR3 region has the DNA TGTGCCAGCAGTTACGGGGAGGGCTACGAGCAGTACTTC. Translating it yields CASSYGEGYEQYF.

V and J are TRBV5-5 and TRBJ2-7; 7 nucleotides align to TRBD2. This CDR3 spans 14 amino acids. Germline CDR1 SGHKS, CDR2 YYEKEE (reference sequence). Trimming removed 0 bases from V and 5 bases from J; junction bases left unmatched: 5. The CDR3 nucleotides are TGTGCCAGCAGCTTGGCCGGGGGGATAGACGAGCAGTACGTC. This gives the protein CASSLAGGIDEQYV.

The chain links TRBV19 to TRBJ2-3; possible D gene TRBD1, 6 bases. V was shortened by 5 bases and J by 0 bases, with 15 bases between the two germline ends. The CDR3 has 16 amino acids. CDR1 and CDR2 from the germline V gene are LNHDA and SQIVND (reference sequence). CDR3 region: CASSSDRLYSTDTQYF. The CDR3 DNA reads as TGTGCCAGTAGTTCCGACAGGCTTTACAGCACAGATACGCAGTATTTT.

By share of the sample, this clone is hyperexpanded (1% or more). The chain uses TRBV27 and TRBJ2-5, with D unresolved. V was shortened by 5 bases and J by 2 bases, with 0 bases between the two germline ends. Germline V CDR1 and CDR2: MNHEY, SMNVEV (reference sequence). The CDR3 totals 10 residues. DNA of the CDR3: TGTGCCAGCAGTCAAGAGACCCAGTACTTC. This gives the protein CASSQETQYF.

The chain links TRBV10-1 to TRBJ1-1; the D is unclear. The CDR3 has 12 residues. V lost 5 bases to trimming and J lost 5 bases, with 9 bases between them. CDR1 and CDR2 (germline): WNHNN, SYGVQD (reference sequence). The CDR3 spells CASSLWPTEAFF. CDR3 coding DNA: TGCGCCAGCAGTCTCTGGCCGACTGAAGCTTTCTTT.

The rearrangement uses TRBV4-3 and TRBJ2-1; 8 bases align to TRBD2. V trimming: 4 bases; J trimming: 10 bases; junction bases outside the gene matches: 9. The CDR3 is 14 residues long. The germline V gene encodes CDR1 LGHNA and CDR2 YSLEER. For the CDR3, the DNA is TGCGCCAGCAGCCTCCTAGCGGGTCAGGCCGAGCAGTTCTTC. Translation: CASSLLAGQAEQFF.

The V call is TRBV11-2, the J call TRBJ2-5; D is uncertain. This CDR3 comprises 13 residues. V shed 3 bases and J shed 5 bases, with 10 bases lying between them. Germline CDR1 and CDR2: SGHAT and FQNNGV. The CDR3 DNA sequence: TGTGCCAGCAGCTTGGCAAAAGGGGAGACCCAGTACTTC. It yields the protein CASSLAKGETQYF.

The V and J genes are TRBV19 and TRBJ1-5; D unresolved. Germline V CDR1 and CDR2: LNHDA, SQIVND (reference sequence). The CDR3 covers 15 residues. The ends were cut back, 0 bases at V and 0 bases at J, with 6 bases in the middle. The CDR3 loop is CASSIDTNSNQPQHF. CDR3 sequence (DNA): TGTGCCAGTAGTATAGACACGAATAGCAATCAGCCCCAGCATTTT. The full variable domain, its missing parts supplied by reference TRBV19 and TRBJ1-5, is DGGITQSPKYLFRKEGQNVTLSCEQNLNHDAMYWYRQDPGQGLRLIYYSQIVNDFQKGDIAEGYSVSREKKESFPLTVTSAQKNPTAFYLCASSIDTNSNQPQHFGDGTRLSIL.

The rearrangement links TRBV11-3 to TRBJ2-4; the match to TRBD1 covers 7 bases. Germline loops: CDR1 SGHNT, CDR2 YENEEA. CDR3 length equals 14 residues. Trimming cost V 4 bases and J 5 bases; bases outside gene matches: 5. CDR3 coding DNA: TGTGCCAGCAGCTCCTCCGGGACAGAAAACATTCAGTACTTC. It specifies CASSSSGTENIQYF.

This rearrangement joins TRBV7-8 to TRBJ1-1; a possible D gene is TRBD1 (6 bases). Germline CDR1 SGHVS, CDR2 FQNEAQ. The CDR3 extends over 15 amino acids. Trimming shortened V by 5 bases and J by 1 base, and 14 bases separated the two germline ends. The CDR3 region is CASSIWTAENTEAFF. CDR3 nucleotide sequence: TGTGCCAGCAGCATCTGGACAGCTGAGAACACTGAAGCTTTCTTT.

The rearrangement links TRBV7-9 to TRBJ2-5; 8 nucleotides match TRBD2. V was clipped by 1 base and J by 4 bases; unmatched bases: 11. This CDR3 has 17 amino acids. Germline CDR1 is SEHNR and CDR2 is FQNEAQ (reference sequence). The CDR3: CASSLVPRGARGETQYF. In DNA form, the CDR3 reads TGTGCCAGCAGCTTAGTACCGCGGGGGGCCAGGGGAGAGACCCAGTACTTC.

The rearrangement uses TRBV7-8 and TRBJ2-5; 8 nucleotides match TRBD1. V dropped 3 bases and J dropped 2; count of bases not matched to a gene: 5. The CDR3 covers 15 residues. Germline V lookup: CDR1 SGHVS, CDR2 FQNEAQ. CDR3 bases: TGTGCCAGCAGCTTTGGCGGGACAGGACAAGAGACCCAGTACTTC. This sequence encodes CASSFGGTGQETQYF.

Points on this clone: Other nucleotide sequences in the sample specify the same CDR3. Here the CDR3 reads CASRRQTDTQYF. DNA for the CDR3: TGTGCCAGCAGAAGACAGACGGATACGCAGTATTTT. The chain uses TRBV2 and TRBJ2-3, with D maybe TRBD1 (5 bases). The V gene's germline CDR1 is SNHLY and CDR2 FYNNEI. With 6 bases removed from V and 6 bases from J, the gap between germline ends came to 10 bases. The CDR3 has 12 amino acids.